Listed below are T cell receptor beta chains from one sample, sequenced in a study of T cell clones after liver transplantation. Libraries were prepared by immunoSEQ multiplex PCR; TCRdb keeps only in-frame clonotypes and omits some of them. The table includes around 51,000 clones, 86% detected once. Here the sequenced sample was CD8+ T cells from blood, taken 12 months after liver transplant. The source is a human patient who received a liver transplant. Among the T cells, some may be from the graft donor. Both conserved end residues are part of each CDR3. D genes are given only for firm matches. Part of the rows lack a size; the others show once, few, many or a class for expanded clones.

CASSFGGGTEAFF TGTGCCAGCAGTTTTGGAGGGGGTACTGAAGCTTTCTTT TRBJ1-1 . . TRBV27
CASSRGYTEAFF TGTGCCAGCTCCAGGGGATACACTGAAGCTTTCTTT TRBJ1-1 . once TRBV6-1
CASRDRGYEQYF TGTGCCAGCAGGGACAGGGGCTACGAGCAGTACTTC TRBJ2-7 TRBD1 . TRBV7-9
CASSPSKGESNQPQHF TGTGCCAGCAGTCCTTCAAAGGGGGAAAGCAATCAGCCCCAGCATTTT TRBJ1-5 . . TRBV27
CASSPNTGLAVYEQYF TGTGCCAGCAGTCCAAATACGGGACTAGCGGTATACGAGCAGTACTTC TRBJ2-7 TRBD2 once TRBV28
CASSLAVDNYEQYF TGCGCCAGCAGCCTGGCGGTCGATAACTACGAGCAGTACTTC TRBJ2-7 . . TRBV4-1
CASSYLPQGTEAFF TGTGCCAGCAGTTACCTTCCGCAAGGCACTGAAGCTTTCTTT TRBJ1-1 . few TRBV6-5
CASSSADRMGQFF TGTGCCAGCAGCTCAGCGGACCGGATGGGGCAGTTCTTC TRBJ2-1 . . TRBV11-1
CASSILAGNHNEQFF TGTGCCAGTAGTATACTAGCGGGTAACCACAATGAGCAGTTCTTC TRBJ2-1 TRBD2 . TRBV19
CASSPHGGVTNYGYTF TGTGCCAGCAGCCCCCATGGGGGGGTCACGAACTATGGCTACACCTTC TRBJ1-2 . . TRBV11-2
CASRDSSEAFF TGCGCCAGCAGGGACAGTTCCGAAGCTTTCTTT TRBJ1-1 . . TRBV4-1
CASDSKLGNTIYF TGTGCCAGCGACAGTAAACTTGGAAACACCATATATTTT TRBJ1-3 . . TRBV7-6
CASSLARDYEQYF TGTGCCAGCAGCTTAGCCAGGGACTACGAGCAGTACTTC TRBJ2-7 . . TRBV11-2
CASSFVAGEPLPSYNEQFF TGTGCCAGCAGCTTCGTAGCGGGAGAACCTCTTCCCTCCTACAATGAGCAGTTCTTC TRBJ2-1 TRBD2 . TRBV11-2
CASSGGGGSGTEAFF TGTGCCAGCAGTGGCGGAGGTGGCAGCGGAACTGAAGCTTTCTTT TRBJ1-1 . . TRBV27
CASSPGSAEAFF TGTGCCAGTAGTCCAGGCAGTGCTGAAGCTTTCTTT TRBJ1-1 . . TRBV19
CASSIRVSDYGYTF TGTGCCAGTAGTATCCGGGTGTCGGACTATGGCTACACCTTC TRBJ1-2 . few TRBV19
CASSQGQVNSGANVLTF TGTGCCAGCAGCCAAGGGCAGGTTAACTCTGGGGCCAACGTCCTGACTTTC TRBJ2-6 . . TRBV14
CASSLRPTGGNTIYF TGTGCCAGCAGCTTACGGCCCACCGGCGGAAACACCATATATTTT TRBJ1-3 . . TRBV7-9
CASSPGTGWAEAFF TGTGCCAGTAGCCCTGGGACAGGGTGGGCTGAAGCTTTCTTT TRBJ1-1 TRBD1 . TRBV19
CATESSGSSYNEQFF TGTGCCACCGAAAGTAGCGGGAGCTCCTACAATGAGCAGTTCTTC TRBJ2-1 TRBD2 . TRBV19
CASSFAHPGSEGPHYGYTF TGTGCCAGCAGCTTCGCCCACCCCGGGTCAGAGGGACCCCACTATGGCTACACCTTC TRBJ1-2 . . TRBV7-8
CASSQGLGGYTDTQYF TGTGCCAGCAGTCAGGGACTAGGCGGATACACAGATACGCAGTATTTT TRBJ2-3 TRBD2 . TRBV25-1
CASLSASGRGMDF TGTGCCAGCCTCTCGGCTAGCGGGAGGGGCATGGACTTC TRBJ2-7 TRBD2 . TRBV6-6
CTSSQGRAGAADTQYF TGCACCAGCAGCCAAGGTCGGGCGGGAGCCGCGGATACGCAGTATTTT TRBJ2-3 . . TRBV1
CASSQTHLSGIDYEQYF TGCGCCAGCAGCCAAACACATCTTAGCGGGATTGACTACGAGCAGTACTTC TRBJ2-7 TRBD2 . TRBV4-1
CASSLSYGAPSYTEAFF TGTGCCAGCAGCTTGTCTTATGGGGCCCCCTCATACACTGAAGCTTTCTTT TRBJ1-1 . . TRBV5-6
CASSWDWAEQYF TGCGCCAGCAGCTGGGACTGGGCCGAGCAGTACTTC TRBJ2-7 . . TRBV5-1
CASSPGRGRGNTEAFF TGTGCCAGCAGCCCGGGGCGGGGGCGCGGGAACACTGAAGCTTTCTTT TRBJ1-1 . . TRBV11-3
CASSLGRAYEQYF TGTGCCAGCAGTTTAGGCAGGGCCTACGAGCAGTACTTC TRBJ2-7 . . TRBV27
CASSPEGVRAAEQYF TGTGCCAGCAGCCCGGAGGGGGTGAGGGCGGCCGAGCAGTACTTC TRBJ2-7 . . TRBV7-2
CASRGDLVSYEQYF TGTGCCAGCAGGGGAGACCTCGTCTCCTACGAGCAGTACTTC TRBJ2-7 . . TRBV28
CASSASRGGPSNYEQYF TGTGCCAGCAGCGCCTCCAGGGGAGGGCCATCCAACTACGAGCAGTACTTC TRBJ2-7 . . TRBV9
CASSPTGSNTEAFF TGCGCCAGCAGCCCAACAGGGTCGAACACTGAAGCTTTCTTT TRBJ1-1 . . TRBV4-1
CASSQEGLAVYQETQYF TGCGCCAGCAGCCAAGAGGGACTAGCGGTGTACCAAGAGACCCAGTACTTC TRBJ2-5 TRBD2 . TRBV4-1
CSVEDRDSDNEQFF TGCAGCGTTGAAGATCGAGACAGCGACAATGAGCAGTTCTTC TRBJ2-1 . . TRBV29-1
CASSESGRYNEQFF TGTGCCAGCAGTGAATCAGGTAGATACAATGAGCAGTTCTTC TRBJ2-1 . . TRBV2
CASSLRGPMSYEQYF TGTGCCAGCAGCTTGCGGGGGCCTATGTCCTACGAGCAGTACTTC TRBJ2-7 . . TRBV13
CASIPLGWGSFYGYTF TGTGCCAGCATACCCCTGGGCTGGGGTTCCTTCTATGGCTACACCTTC TRBJ1-2 . . TRBV28
CASSQGVGDNSYEQYF TGTGCCAGCAGCCAAGGCGTTGGGGATAATTCCTACGAGCAGTACTTC TRBJ2-7 . medium-sized TRBV4-2
CASSLSIGTAAGNTIYF TGTGCCAGCAGCTTATCGATCGGGACAGCGGCTGGAAACACCATATATTTT TRBJ1-3 TRBD1 . TRBV13
CASSHSGSSGRLGELFF TGTGCCAGCAGCCATAGCGGATCCAGCGGGAGGCTAGGGGAGCTGTTTTTT TRBJ2-2 TRBD2 . TRBV7-8